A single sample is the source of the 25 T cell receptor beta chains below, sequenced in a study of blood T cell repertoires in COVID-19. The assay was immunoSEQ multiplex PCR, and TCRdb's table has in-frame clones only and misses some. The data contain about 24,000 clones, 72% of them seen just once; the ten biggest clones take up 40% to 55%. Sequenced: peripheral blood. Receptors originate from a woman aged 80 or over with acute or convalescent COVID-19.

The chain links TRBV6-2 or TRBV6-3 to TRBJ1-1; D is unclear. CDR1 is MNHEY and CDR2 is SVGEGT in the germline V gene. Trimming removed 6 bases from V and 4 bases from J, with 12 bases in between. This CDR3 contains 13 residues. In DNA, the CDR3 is TGTGCCAGCAGCCTCGACTACCTCACTGAAGCTTTCTTT. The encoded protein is CASSLDYLTEAFF.

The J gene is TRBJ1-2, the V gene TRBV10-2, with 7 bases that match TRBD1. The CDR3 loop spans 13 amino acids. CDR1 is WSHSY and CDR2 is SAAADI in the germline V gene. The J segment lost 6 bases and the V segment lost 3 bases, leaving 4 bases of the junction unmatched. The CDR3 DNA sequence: TGCGCCAGCAGTGATACAGGGGTGGATGGCTACACCTTC. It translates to CASSDTGVDGYTF.

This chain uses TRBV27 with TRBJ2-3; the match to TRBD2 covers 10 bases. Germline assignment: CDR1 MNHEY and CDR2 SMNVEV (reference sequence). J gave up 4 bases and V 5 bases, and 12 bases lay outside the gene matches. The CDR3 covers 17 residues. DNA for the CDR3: TGTGCCAGCAGTCCCCCCCGCCTAGCGGGAGTGGCAGATACGCAGTATTTT. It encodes CASSPPRLAGVADTQYF.

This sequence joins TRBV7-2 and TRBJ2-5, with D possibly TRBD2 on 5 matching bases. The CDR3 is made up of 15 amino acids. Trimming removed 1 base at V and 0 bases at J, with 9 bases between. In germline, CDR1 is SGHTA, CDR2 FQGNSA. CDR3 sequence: CASSLGGEYQETQYF. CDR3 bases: TGTGCCAGCAGCTTAGGTGGGGAGTACCAAGAGACCCAGTACTTC.

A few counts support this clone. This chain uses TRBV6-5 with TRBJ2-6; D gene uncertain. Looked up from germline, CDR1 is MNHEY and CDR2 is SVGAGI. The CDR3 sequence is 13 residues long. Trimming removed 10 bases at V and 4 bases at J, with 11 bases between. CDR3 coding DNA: TGTGCCACCTCGGGTGCCGGGGCCAACGTCCTGACTTTC. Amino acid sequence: CATSGAGANVLTF.

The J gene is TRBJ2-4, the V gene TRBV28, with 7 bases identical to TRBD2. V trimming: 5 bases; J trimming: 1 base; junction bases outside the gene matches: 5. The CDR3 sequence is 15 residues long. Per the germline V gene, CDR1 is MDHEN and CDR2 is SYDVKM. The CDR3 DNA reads TGTGCCAGCAGTATGGGGGGGGTGGCCAAAAACATTCAGTACTTC. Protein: CASSMGGVAKNIQYF. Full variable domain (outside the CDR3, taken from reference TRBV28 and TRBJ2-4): DVKVTQSSRYLVKRTGEKVFLECVQDMDHENMFWYRQDPGLGLRLIYFSYDVKMKEKGDIPEGYSVSREKKERFSLILESASTNQTSMYLCASSMGGVAKNIQYFGAGTRLSVL.

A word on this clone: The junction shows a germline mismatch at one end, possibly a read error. CDR3 sequence reads: CASSPGVPGQGLLLF. Written as DNA, the CDR3 is TGCGCCAGCAGCCCCGGGGTACCGGGACAGGGGTTACTACTCTTC. The gene calls are TRBV5-1 and TRBJ2-1; 10 bases map to TRBD1. CDR3 length equals 15 residues. In germline, CDR1 is SGHRS, CDR2 YFSETQ.

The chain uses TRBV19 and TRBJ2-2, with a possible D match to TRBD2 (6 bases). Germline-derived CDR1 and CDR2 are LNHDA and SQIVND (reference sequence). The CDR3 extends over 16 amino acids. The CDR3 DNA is TGTGCTAGTTCGGTAGCCGGGGGAAGATACACCGGGGAGCTGTTTTTT. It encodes CASSVAGGRYTGELFF.

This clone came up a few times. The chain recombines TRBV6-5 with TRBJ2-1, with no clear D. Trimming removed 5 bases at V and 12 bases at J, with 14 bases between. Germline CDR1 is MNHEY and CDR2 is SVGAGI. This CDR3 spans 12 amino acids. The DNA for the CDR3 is TGTGCCAGCAGTCCGAGACACGGTGGGCAGTTCTTC. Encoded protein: CASSPRHGGQFF.

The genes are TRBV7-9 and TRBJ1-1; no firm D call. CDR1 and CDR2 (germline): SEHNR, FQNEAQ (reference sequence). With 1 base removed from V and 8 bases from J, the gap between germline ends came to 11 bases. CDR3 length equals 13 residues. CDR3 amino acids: CASSLVRLPEAFF. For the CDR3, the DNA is TGTGCCAGCAGCTTAGTGCGACTACCCGAAGCTTTCTTT.

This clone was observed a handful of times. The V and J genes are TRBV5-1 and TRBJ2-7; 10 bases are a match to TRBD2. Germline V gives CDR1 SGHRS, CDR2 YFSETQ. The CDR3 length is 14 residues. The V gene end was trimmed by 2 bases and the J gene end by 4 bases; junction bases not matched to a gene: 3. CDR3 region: CASSFGTSEYEQYF. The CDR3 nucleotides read TGCGCCAGCAGCTTCGGGACTAGCGAGTACGAGCAGTACTTC.

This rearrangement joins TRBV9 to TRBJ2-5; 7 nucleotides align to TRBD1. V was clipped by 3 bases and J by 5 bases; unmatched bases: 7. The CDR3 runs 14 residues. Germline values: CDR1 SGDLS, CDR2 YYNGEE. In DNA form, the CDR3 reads TGTGCCAGCAGCGACCAAGGGGGCGGGGAGACCCAGTACTTC. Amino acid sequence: CASSDQGGGETQYF.

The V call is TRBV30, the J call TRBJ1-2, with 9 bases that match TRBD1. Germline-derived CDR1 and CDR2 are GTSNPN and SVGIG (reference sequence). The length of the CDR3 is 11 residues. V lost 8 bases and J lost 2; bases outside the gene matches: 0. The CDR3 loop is CATGGNYGYTF. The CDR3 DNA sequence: TGTGCCACAGGGGGCAACTATGGCTACACCTTC.

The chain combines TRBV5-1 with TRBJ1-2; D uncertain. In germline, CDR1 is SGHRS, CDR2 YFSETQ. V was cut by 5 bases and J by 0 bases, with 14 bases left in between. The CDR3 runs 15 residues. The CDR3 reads CASSSVARANYGYTF. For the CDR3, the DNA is TGCGCCAGCAGTTCGGTAGCGAGGGCTAACTATGGCTACACCTTC.

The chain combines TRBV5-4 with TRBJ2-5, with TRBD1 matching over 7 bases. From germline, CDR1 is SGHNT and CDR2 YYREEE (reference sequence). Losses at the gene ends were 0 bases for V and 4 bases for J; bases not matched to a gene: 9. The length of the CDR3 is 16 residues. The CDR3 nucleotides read TGTGCCAGCAGCTTGGAGGGGCAGGGGGTAGGAGAGACCCAGTACTTC. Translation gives CASSLEGQGVGETQYF. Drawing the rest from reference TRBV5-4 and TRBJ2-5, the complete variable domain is ETGVTQSPTHLIKTRGQQVTLRCSSQSGHNTVSWYQQALGQGPQFIFQYYREEENGRGNFPPRFSGLQFPNYSSELNVNALELDDSALYLCASSLEGQGVGETQYFGPGTRLLVL.

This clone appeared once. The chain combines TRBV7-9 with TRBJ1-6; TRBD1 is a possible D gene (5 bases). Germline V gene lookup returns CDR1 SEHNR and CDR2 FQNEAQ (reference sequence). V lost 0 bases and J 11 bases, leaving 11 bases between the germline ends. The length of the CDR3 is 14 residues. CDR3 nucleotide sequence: TGTGCCAGCAGCTTAGCGCGCAGGGCAGCACCCCTCCACTTT. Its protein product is CASSLARRAAPLHF.

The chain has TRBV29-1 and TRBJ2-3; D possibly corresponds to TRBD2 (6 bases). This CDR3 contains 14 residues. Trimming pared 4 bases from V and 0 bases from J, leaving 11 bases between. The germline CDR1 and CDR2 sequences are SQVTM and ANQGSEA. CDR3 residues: CSVGSGASTDTQYF. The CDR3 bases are TGCAGCGTTGGTAGCGGTGCTAGCACAGATACGCAGTATTTT.

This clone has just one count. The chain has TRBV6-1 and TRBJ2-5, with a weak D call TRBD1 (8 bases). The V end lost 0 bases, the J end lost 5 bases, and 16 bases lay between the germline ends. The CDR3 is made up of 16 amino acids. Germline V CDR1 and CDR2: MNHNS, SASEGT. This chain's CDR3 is CASSEAFGQGGETQYF. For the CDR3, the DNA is TGTGCCAGCAGTGAAGCCTTTGGACAGGGAGGGGAGACCCAGTACTTC.

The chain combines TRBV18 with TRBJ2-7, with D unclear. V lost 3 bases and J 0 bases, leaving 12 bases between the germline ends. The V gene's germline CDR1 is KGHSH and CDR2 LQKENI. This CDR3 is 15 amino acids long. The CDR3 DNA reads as TGTGCCAGCTCACCTCCGACACCCTTCTCCTACGAGCAGTACTTC. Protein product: CASSPPTPFSYEQYF.

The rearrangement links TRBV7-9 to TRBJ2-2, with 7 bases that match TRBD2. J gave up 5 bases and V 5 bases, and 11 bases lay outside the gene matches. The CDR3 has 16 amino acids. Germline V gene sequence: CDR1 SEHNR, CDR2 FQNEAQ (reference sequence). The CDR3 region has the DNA TGTGCCAGCAGCCCTTACACGGGAGGTGGTACCGGGGAGCTGTTTTTT. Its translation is CASSPYTGGGTGELFF. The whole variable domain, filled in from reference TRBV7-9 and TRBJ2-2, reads DTGVSQNPRHKITKRGQNVTFRCDPISEHNRLYWYRQTLGQGPEFLTYFQNEAQLEKSRLLSDRFSAERPKGSFSTLEIQRTEQGDSAMYLCASSPYTGGGTGELFFGEGSRLTVL.

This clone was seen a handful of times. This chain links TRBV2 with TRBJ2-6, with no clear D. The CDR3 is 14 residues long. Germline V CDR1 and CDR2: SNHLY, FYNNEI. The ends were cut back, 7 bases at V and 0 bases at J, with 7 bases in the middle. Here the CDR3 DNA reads TGTGCCAGCATGTCACACTCTGGGGCCAACGTCCTGACTTTC. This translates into CASMSHSGANVLTF.

The CDR3 region has the DNA TGTGCCAGCAGCCCAAGCGGGACAGATACGCAGTATTTT. It specifies CASSPSGTDTQYF. The chain links TRBV2 to TRBJ2-3; tentative D call: TRBD2 (6 bases). CDR3 size: 13 residues. CDR1 is SNHLY, CDR2 FYNNEI, per germline. The germline V and J ends were trimmed by 6 bases and 3 bases, with 10 bases remaining between them. The full variable domain, with the rest looked up from reference TRBV2 and TRBJ2-3, is EPEVTQTPSHQVTQMGQEVILRCVPISNHLYFYWYRQILGQKVEFLVSFYNNEISEKSEIFDDQFSVERPDGSNFTLKIRSTKLEDSAMYFCASSPSGTDTQYFGPGTRLTVL.

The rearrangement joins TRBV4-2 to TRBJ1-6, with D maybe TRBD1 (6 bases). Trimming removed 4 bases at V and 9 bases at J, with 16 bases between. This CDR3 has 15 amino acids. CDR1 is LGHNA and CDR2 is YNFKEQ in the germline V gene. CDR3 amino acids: CASSLSTGFGSPLHF. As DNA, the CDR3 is TGTGCCAGCAGCCTATCGACAGGTTTTGGTTCACCCCTCCACTTT.

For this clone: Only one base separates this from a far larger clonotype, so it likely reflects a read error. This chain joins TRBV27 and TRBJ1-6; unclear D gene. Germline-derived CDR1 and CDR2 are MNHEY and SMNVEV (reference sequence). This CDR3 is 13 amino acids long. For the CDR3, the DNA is TGTGCCAGCAGTTTATACCTCAGTTCACCCCTCCTCTTT. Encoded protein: CASSLYLSSPLLF.

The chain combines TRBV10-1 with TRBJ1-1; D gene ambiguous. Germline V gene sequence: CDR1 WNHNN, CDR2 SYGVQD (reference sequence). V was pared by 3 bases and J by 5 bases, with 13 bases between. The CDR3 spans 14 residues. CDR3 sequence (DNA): TGCGCCAGCAGTGAATCTCTGGGCTCGACTGAAGCTTTCTTT. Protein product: CASSESLGSTEAFF.